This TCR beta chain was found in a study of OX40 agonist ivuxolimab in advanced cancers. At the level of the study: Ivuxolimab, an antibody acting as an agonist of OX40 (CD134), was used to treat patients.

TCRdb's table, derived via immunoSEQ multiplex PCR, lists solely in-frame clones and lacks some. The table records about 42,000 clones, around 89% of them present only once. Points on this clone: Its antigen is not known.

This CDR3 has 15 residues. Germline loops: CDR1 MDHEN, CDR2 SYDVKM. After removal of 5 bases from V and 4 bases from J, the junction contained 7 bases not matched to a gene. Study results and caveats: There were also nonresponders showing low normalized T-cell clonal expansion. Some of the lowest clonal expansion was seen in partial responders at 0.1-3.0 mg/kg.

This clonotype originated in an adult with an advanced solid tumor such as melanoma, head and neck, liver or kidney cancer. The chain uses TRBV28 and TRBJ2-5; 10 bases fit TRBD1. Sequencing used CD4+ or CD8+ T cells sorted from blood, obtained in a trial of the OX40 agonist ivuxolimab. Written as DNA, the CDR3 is TGTGCCAGCAGTACCAGACAGGGGGCGAGAGAGACCCAGTACTTC. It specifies CASSTRQGARETQYF.